This T cell receptor beta chain comes out of a study of response to subunit inactivated influenza vaccine. Study-level points and caveats: With each seasonal influenza vaccination, the authors suggested, few new T cells are recruited.

This clonotype was recorded once. The antigen is undetermined. TCRdb ran MiXCR on the RT-PCR reads and lists one entry per CDR3 protein. The table includes around 520,000 distinct CDR3 sequences, 25% detected once. Between the trimmed V and J ends, which lost 1 base and 3 bases, there was a span of 16 bases. CDR1 is LGHNA and CDR2 is YNFKEQ in the germline V gene. The CDR3 is 17 residues long. The sequence was collected from a man in his fifties or sixties who received an inactivated influenza vaccine. The chain couples TRBV4-2 to TRBJ1-3; the D is unclear. Sequenced here: CD4+ T cells sorted from PBMCs, sampled roughly 5 days after vaccination. CDR3: CASSQVKGPKRGNTIYF. The DNA for the CDR3 is TGTGCCAGCAGCCAAGTCAAGGGCCCAAAACGTGGAAACACCATATATTTT.